The 15 T cell receptor beta chains below were found in one sample sequenced in a study of blood T cell repertoires in COVID-19. Sequencing was performed with immunoSEQ multiplex PCR; in TCRdb, only in-frame clones are kept and a portion is missing. The data show about 190,000 clones, with roughly four fifths seen just once and 6% to 7% held by the top ten. The specimen was peripheral blood. Receptor source: a woman in her forties with acute or convalescent COVID-19.

The chain joins TRBV4-2 to TRBJ1-3, with TRBD1 matching 8 bases. CDR1 is LGHNA and CDR2 is YNFKEQ in the germline V gene. CDR3 length: 17 amino acids. V trimming: 3 bases; J trimming: 0 bases; junction bases outside the gene matches: 7. In nucleotides, the CDR3 is TGTGCCAGCAGCCAGCTTCATACAGGGGGCTCTGGAAACACCATATATTTT. Residues: CASSQLHTGGSGNTIYF.

The rearrangement links TRBV29-1 to TRBJ1-2; TRBD1 matches at 7 bases. The trim removed 1 base at V and 8 bases at J, leaving 7 bases unmatched. This CDR3 comprises 13 residues. Looked up from germline, CDR1 is SQVTM and CDR2 is ANQGSEA. The CDR3 DNA follows: TGCAGCGTTGAAGGAGGGGGCGGCCCAGGCTACACCTTC. Protein: CSVEGGGGPGYTF.

The rearrangement uses TRBV25-1 and TRBJ2-7; 7 bases fit TRBD1. After removal of 4 bases from V and 0 bases from J, the junction contained 9 bases not matched to a gene. Germline V lookup: CDR1 MGHDK, CDR2 SYGVNS. This CDR3 comprises 16 residues. The CDR3 sequence is CASSALGTESSYEQYF. DNA for the CDR3: TGTGCCAGCAGTGCACTCGGGACAGAAAGCTCCTACGAGCAGTACTTC.

The gene calls are TRBV28 and TRBJ2-3, with TRBD1 matching over 7 bases. The CDR3 has 15 residues. Trimming at V came to 7 bases and at J to 5 bases, leaving 12 bases not matched to a gene. Germline-derived CDR1 and CDR2 are MDHEN and SYDVKM. The CDR3 nucleotides are TGTGCCAGCATTGGAGGAACGGGACAGCAAGATACGCAGTATTTT. Translated: CASIGGTGQQDTQYF.

The chain combines TRBV6-1 with TRBJ2-7, with TRBD1 matching 9 bases. The CDR3 runs to 16 residues. V dropped 4 bases and J dropped 2; count of bases not matched to a gene: 9. The germline V gene has CDR1 MNHNS and CDR2 SASEGT. The CDR3 DNA reads TGTGCCAGCAGTGCACCGGACAGGGGTGGAACCTACGAGCAGTACTTC. This sequence encodes CASSAPDRGGTYEQYF.

The chain carries TRBV28 and TRBJ2-2, with 8 bases fitting TRBD1. The V gene end was trimmed by 6 bases and the J gene end by 6 bases; junction bases not matched to a gene: 15. Germline V gene data show CDR1 as MDHEN and CDR2 as SYDVKM. The CDR3 covers 17 residues. CDR3 bases: TGTGCCAGCAGACCAACCCCGGGACAGGCCATGTCCGGGGAGCTGTTTTTT. It is translated as CASRPTPGQAMSGELFF.

This sequence joins TRBV29-1 and TRBJ1-1; 10 positions agree with TRBD1. The CDR3 covers 14 residues. The V and J ends lost 7 bases and 1 base, in that order; junction bases with no gene match: 6. Germline V gives CDR1 SQVTM, CDR2 ANQGSEA. The CDR3 loop is CSADRGATNTEAFF. In DNA, the CDR3 is TGCAGCGCGGACAGGGGGGCAACGAACACTGAAGCTTTCTTT.

This rearrangement joins TRBV27 to TRBJ1-1, with D possibly matching TRBD1 (6 bases). Looked up from germline, CDR1 is MNHEY and CDR2 is SMNVEV (reference sequence). The V end was cut by 4 bases, the J end by 6 bases, with 21 bases between. The CDR3 is 16 residues long. The CDR3 nucleotides are TGTGCCAGCAGTTCCTATCGCAGGGGTGGTAGTTCTGAAGCTTTCTTT. The encoded protein is CASSSYRRGGSSEAFF.

The chain is built from TRBV19 and TRBJ2-5; no clear D gene. This CDR3 is built from 14 residues. Germline V gives CDR1 LNHDA, CDR2 SQIVND (reference sequence). Trimming removed 3 bases from V and 7 bases from J, with 15 bases in between. The CDR3: CASSIFRDSGTQYF. The CDR3 coding sequence is TGTGCCAGTAGTATTTTCCGAGATTCGGGGACCCAGTACTTC.

This chain connects TRBV5-1 to TRBJ1-6; D possibly corresponds to TRBD1 (6 bases). V dropped 3 bases and J dropped 0 bases, with 10 bases sitting between them. The germline CDR1 and CDR2 sequences are SGHRS and YFSETQ. The CDR3 runs 16 residues. CDR3 nucleotide sequence: TGCGCCAGCAGCTCCGGACAGAGCTCCTATAATTCACCCCTCCACTTT. Translated: CASSSGQSSYNSPLHF.

This chain joins TRBV7-9 and TRBJ2-5; weak D call: TRBD2 (5 bases). The ends were cut back, 3 bases at V and 0 bases at J, with 8 bases in the middle. In germline, CDR1 is SEHNR, CDR2 FQNEAQ (reference sequence). This CDR3 contains 14 residues. CDR3 nucleotide sequence: TGTGCCAGCAGCTTTGGACTCAACCAAGAGACCCAGTACTTC. It translates to CASSFGLNQETQYF. Full variable domain (rest looked up from reference TRBV7-9 and TRBJ2-5): DTGVSQNPRHKITKRGQNVTFRCDPISEHNRLYWYRQTLGQGPEFLTYFQNEAQLEKSRLLSDRFSAERPKGSFSTLEIQRTEQGDSAMYLCASSFGLNQETQYFGPGTRLLVL.

This chain links TRBV13 with TRBJ2-2, with TRBD2 as a possible D gene (6 bases). The germline V and J ends were trimmed by 5 bases and 1 base, with 17 bases remaining between them. The CDR3 runs 17 residues. Germline values: CDR1 PRHDT, CDR2 FYEKMQ (reference sequence). The CDR3 sequence: CASSPLARPLNTGELFF. The CDR3 DNA sequence: TGTGCCAGCAGCCCCCTAGCGCGCCCTTTGAACACCGGGGAGCTGTTTTTT.

CDR3 in DNA: TGTGCCAGCAGCTTAGAAGTTGGGACAGGGGATTCACCCCTCCACTTT. This sequence encodes CASSLEVGTGDSPLHF. This chain uses TRBV7-6 with TRBJ1-6; 10 bases fit TRBD1. V was clipped by 1 base and J by 8 bases; unmatched bases: 5. This CDR3 spans 16 amino acids. Per the germline V gene, CDR1 is SGHVS and CDR2 is FNYEAQ.

V is TRBV7-9 and J is TRBJ1-3; no firm D call. The CDR3 length is 16 residues. Germline loops: CDR1 SEHNR, CDR2 FQNEAQ (reference sequence). Trimming took 1 base from V and 3 from J, leaving 13 bases between them. The CDR3 spells CASSLVTSLIGNTIYF. The CDR3 DNA sequence: TGTGCCAGCAGCTTAGTTACGAGTCTTATTGGAAACACCATATATTTT.

This chain connects TRBV18 to TRBJ1-3, with D possibly being TRBD1 (6 bases). V was shortened by 8 bases and J by 2 bases, with 22 bases between the two germline ends. This CDR3 is 17 amino acids long. The V gene's germline CDR1 is KGHSH and CDR2 LQKENI. CDR3 residues: CASTRPGGRGPGNTIYF. The CDR3 coding sequence is TGTGCCAGCACGCGCCCGGGGGGCCGCGGTCCTGGAAACACCATATATTTT.